This entry features one T cell receptor (beta chain) sequence. The antigen remains unidentified. Sequence at one end of the junction differs from germline and may be a read error. This record belongs to a study of T cell responses to AZD1222 COVID-19 vaccine. Whole-study findings and limits: Repertoires were obtained solely post-peak T cell response.

The data were produced by immunoSEQ multiplex PCR, yet TCRdb's version contains in-frame clones alone and is incomplete. The sample contains 150,000 or so clones, around 90% of which appear only once. The CDR3 length is 16 residues. From germline, CDR1 is LNHNV and CDR2 YYDKDF (reference sequence). The sequencing used peripheral blood, collected on day 0 of AZD1222 vaccination. The source of this sequence is an adult in good health. This chain joins TRBV15 and TRBJ2-7, with TRBD1 matching over 8 bases. CDR3 DNA: TGTGCCACCAGCAGAGATCGGACAGGGACAGCCGTACGAGAGGACTTC. Translating it yields CATSRDRTGTAVREDF.